Listed below are T cell receptor beta chains from one sample, sequenced in a study of graft-versus-host responses after intestinal transplantation. TCRdb's table, derived via immunoSEQ multiplex PCR, lists solely in-frame clones and lacks some. The sample holds 8,500 to 11,000 clones; roughly a third are singletons and the top ten take 10% to 15%. Source: alloreactive CD8+ T cells from a mixed lymphocyte reaction culture, taken before intestinal transplant. These receptors all come from a human patient who received an intestinal transplant. Each CDR3 is given with its conserved first and last residue. Fields, in order: J gene, clone size, V gene, D gene, CDR3 protein, CDR3 DNA. D genes are given only for firm matches. Only some rows state a clone size, as once, few, many or a class for expanded clones.

>TRBJ2-2|few|TRBV7-3|.
CASSDQLTGELFF
TGTGCCAGCAGCGATCAACTCACCGGGGAGCTGTTTTTT
>TRBJ1-3|few|TRBV6-1|.
CASSEPLADTIYF
TGTGCCAGCAGTGAACCGCTCGCAGACACCATATATTTT
>TRBJ2-7|medium-sized|TRBV9|.
CASSPGDGRYEQYF
TGTGCCAGCAGCCCGGGGGACGGGCGCTACGAGCAGTACTTC
>TRBJ1-1|.|TRBV6-5|TRBD1
CVSAGDRGNTEAFF
TGTGTCTCCGCGGGGGACAGGGGGAACACTGAAGCTTTCTTT
>TRBJ2-7|.|TRBV28|TRBD2
CASSSRTSPRREQYF
TGTGCCAGCAGTTCCCGGACTAGCCCCCGCCGAGAGCAGTACTTC
>TRBJ2-1|.|TRBV28|TRBD2
CASSGGGLAGYNEQFF
TGTGCCAGCAGTGGGGGGGGACTAGCGGGGTACAATGAGCAGTTCTTC
>TRBJ2-5|.|TRBV23-1|TRBD2
CASSQNPGLAGVGETQYF
TGCGCCAGCAGTCAGAACCCGGGACTAGCGGGAGTCGGAGAGACCCAGTACTTC
>TRBJ2-5|.|TRBV6-5|TRBD1
CASSYRQGAPETQYF
TGTGCCAGCAGTTACCGACAGGGGGCTCCGGAGACCCAGTACTTC
>TRBJ2-1|.|TRBV5-6|TRBD1
CASSPDRGLSNEQFF
TGTGCCAGCAGCCCCGACAGGGGGCTTAGCAATGAGCAGTTCTTC
>TRBJ2-7|few|TRBV28|TRBD1
CASSFTLSGTGVFYEQYF
TGTGCCAGCAGTTTTACCCTTTCCGGGACAGGGGTTTTCTACGAGCAGTACTTC
>TRBJ2-2|.|TRBV27|TRBD2
CASSSSPGLAATGELFF
TGTGCCAGCAGTTCCAGCCCGGGACTAGCGGCTACCGGGGAGCTGTTTTTT
>TRBJ1-2|.|TRBV6-5|.
CASSSGVEYGYTF
TGTGCCAGCAGTTCAGGGGTTGAATATGGCTACACCTTC
>TRBJ2-7|few|TRBV9|TRBD2
CASSPPAGTTYEQYF
TGTGCCAGCAGCCCACCAGCGGGGACGACCTACGAGCAGTACTTC
>TRBJ2-5|.|TRBV29-1|.
CSVVLGQPLQETQYF
TGCAGCGTTGTTCTGGGGCAGCCTTTACAAGAGACCCAGTACTTC
>TRBJ2-1|medium-sized|TRBV28|.
CASSLSPLPPNNEQFF
TGTGCCAGCAGTTTAAGCCCGCTACCTCCTAACAATGAGCAGTTCTTC
>TRBJ2-5|few|TRBV13|TRBD2
CASSPGLDQETQYF
TGTGCCAGCAGCCCCGGACTAGACCAAGAGACCCAGTACTTC
>TRBJ2-7|.|TRBV6-5|.
CASSYPTYEQYF
TGTGCCAGCAGCTACCCCACCTACGAGCAGTACTTC
>TRBJ2-1|.|TRBV4-1|TRBD2
CASSQVSGDNEQFF
TGCGCCAGCAGCCAAGTAAGCGGGGACAATGAGCAGTTCTTC
>TRBJ2-1|few|TRBV6-1|.
CASSETFQVDEQFF
TGTGCCAGCAGTGAAACATTCCAGGTGGATGAGCAGTTCTTC
>TRBJ2-1|few|TRBV6-5|TRBD2
CASSYTSGYNEQFF
TGTGCCAGCAGTTATACTAGCGGGTACAATGAGCAGTTCTTC
>TRBJ2-4|.|TRBV6-1|TRBD2
CASSLAGAKNIQYF
TGTGCCAGCAGCCTAGCGGGAGCCAAAAACATTCAGTACTTC
>TRBJ2-2|.|TRBV7-6|TRBD2
CASSLIAGVNTGELFF
TGTGCCAGCAGCTTAATAGCGGGGGTAAACACCGGGGAGCTGTTTTTT
>TRBJ1-2|medium-sized|TRBV7-8|.
CASSLAQPSESYTF
TGTGCCAGCAGCTTAGCGCAACCCTCGGAGAGCTACACCTTC
>TRBJ2-1|.|TRBV19|.
CASSIGGDNEQFF
TGTGCCAGTAGTATAGGCGGCGACAATGAGCAGTTCTTC
>TRBJ1-1|.|TRBV6-4|.
CALVNEAFF
TGTGCCCTAGTTAATGAAGCTTTCTTT
>TRBJ1-1|.|TRBV11-2|.
CASSLERNTEAFF
TGTGCCAGCAGCTTAGAGCGAAACACTGAAGCTTTCTTT
>TRBJ2-1|.|TRBV4-2|.
CASSQDQAYNEQFF
TGTGCCAGCAGCCAAGATCAGGCCTACAATGAGCAGTTCTTC
>TRBJ1-2|few|TRBV19|.
CASRAWGHYGYTF
TGTGCCAGTAGGGCTTGGGGGCACTATGGCTACACCTTC